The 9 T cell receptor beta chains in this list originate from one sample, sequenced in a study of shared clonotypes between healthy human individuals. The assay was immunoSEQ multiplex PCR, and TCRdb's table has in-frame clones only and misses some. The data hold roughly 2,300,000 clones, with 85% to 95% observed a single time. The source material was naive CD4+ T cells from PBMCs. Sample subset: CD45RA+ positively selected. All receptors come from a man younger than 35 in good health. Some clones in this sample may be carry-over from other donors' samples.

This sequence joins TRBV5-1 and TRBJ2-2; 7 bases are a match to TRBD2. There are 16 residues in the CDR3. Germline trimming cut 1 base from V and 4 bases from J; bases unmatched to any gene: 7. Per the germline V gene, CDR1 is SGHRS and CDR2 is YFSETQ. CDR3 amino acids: CASSLSAGDGTGELFF. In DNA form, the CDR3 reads TGCGCCAGCAGCTTGAGTGCGGGAGACGGCACCGGGGAGCTGTTTTTT.

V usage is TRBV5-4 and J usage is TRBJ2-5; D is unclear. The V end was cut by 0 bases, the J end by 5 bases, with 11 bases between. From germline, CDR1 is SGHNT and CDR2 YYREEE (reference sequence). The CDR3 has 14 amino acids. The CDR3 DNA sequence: TGTGCCAGCAGCTTGGGGGCCCTTGCGGAGACCCAGTACTTC. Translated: CASSLGALAETQYF.

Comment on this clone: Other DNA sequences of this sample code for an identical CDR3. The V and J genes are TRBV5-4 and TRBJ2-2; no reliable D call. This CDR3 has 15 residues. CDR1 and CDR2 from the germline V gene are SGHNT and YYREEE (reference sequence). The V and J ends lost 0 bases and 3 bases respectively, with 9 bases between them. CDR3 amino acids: CASSLEGRDTGELFF. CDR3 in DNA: TGTGCCAGCAGCTTGGAGGGTAGGGACACCGGGGAGCTGTTTTTT.

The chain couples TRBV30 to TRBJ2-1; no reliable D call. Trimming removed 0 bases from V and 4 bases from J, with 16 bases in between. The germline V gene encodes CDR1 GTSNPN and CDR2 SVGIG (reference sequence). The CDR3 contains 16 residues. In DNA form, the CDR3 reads TGTGCCTGGAGTGTATACCCCCGGTCACGGTACAATGAGCAGTTCTTC. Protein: CAWSVYPRSRYNEQFF.

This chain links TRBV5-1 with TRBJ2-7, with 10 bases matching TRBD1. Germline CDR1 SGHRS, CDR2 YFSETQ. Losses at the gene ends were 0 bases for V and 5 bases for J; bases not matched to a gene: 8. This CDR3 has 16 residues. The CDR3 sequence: CASSLVVSGQGHEQYF. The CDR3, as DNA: TGCGCCAGCAGCTTGGTGGTATCGGGACAGGGGCACGAGCAGTACTTC.

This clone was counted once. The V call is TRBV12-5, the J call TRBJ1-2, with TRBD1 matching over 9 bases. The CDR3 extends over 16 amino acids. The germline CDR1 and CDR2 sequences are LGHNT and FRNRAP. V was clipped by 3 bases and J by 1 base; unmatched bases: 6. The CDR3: CASGLGTGTFNYGYTF. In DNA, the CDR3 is TGTGCTAGTGGTTTAGGGACAGGGACCTTTAACTATGGCTACACCTTC.

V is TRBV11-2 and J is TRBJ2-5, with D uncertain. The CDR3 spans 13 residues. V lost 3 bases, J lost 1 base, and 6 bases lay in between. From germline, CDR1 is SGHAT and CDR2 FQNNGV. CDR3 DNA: TGTGCCAGCAGCTTCTCCGTCCAAGAGACCCAGTACTTC. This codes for CASSFSVQETQYF.

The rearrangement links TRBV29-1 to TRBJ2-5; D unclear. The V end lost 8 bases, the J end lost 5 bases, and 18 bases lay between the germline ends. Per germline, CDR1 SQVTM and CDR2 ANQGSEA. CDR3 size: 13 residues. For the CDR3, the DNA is TGCAGCACCTCGGTGGGTAGCCGGGAGACCCAGTACTTC. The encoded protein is CSTSVGSRETQYF.

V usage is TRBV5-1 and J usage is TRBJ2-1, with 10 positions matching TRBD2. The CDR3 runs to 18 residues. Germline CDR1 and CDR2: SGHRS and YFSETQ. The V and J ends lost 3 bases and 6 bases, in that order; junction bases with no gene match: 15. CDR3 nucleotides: TGCGCCAGCAGCTCCCTGACTGAGTCTAGCGGGAGTTTCAATGAGCAGTTCTTC. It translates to CASSSLTESSGSFNEQFF. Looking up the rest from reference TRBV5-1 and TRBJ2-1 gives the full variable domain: KAGVTQTPRYLIKTRGQQVTLSCSPISGHRSVSWYQQTPGQGLQFLFEYFSETQRNKGNFPGRFSGRQFSNSRSEMNVSTLELGDSALYLCASSSLTESSGSFNEQFFGPGTRLTVL.